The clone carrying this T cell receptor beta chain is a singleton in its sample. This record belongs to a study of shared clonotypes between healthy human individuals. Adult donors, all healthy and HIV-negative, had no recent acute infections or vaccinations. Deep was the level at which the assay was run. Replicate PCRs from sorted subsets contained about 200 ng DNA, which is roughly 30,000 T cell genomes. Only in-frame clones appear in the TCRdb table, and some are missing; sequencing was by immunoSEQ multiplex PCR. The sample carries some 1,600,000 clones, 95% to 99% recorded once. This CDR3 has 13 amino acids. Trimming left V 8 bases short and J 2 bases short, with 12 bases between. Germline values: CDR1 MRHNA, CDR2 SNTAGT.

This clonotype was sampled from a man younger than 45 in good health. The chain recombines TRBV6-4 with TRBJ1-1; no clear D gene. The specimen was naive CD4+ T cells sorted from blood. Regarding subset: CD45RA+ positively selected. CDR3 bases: TGTGCCAGCTCTTCCGGGGTCAACACTGAAGCTTTCTTT. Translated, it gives CASSSGVNTEAFF.